This TCR beta chain is drawn from a study of cytomegalovirus exposure and HLA in healthy donors (dated by TCRdb to 2015 to 2018). Notes on the research overall: An earlier analysis of 587 of the donors reported about 300 Gb of sequence data and 117 million unique TCR beta sequences obtained from some 200 million T cells. Typing coverage differed by locus: A, B, C, DRB1 and DQB1 were typed in about 629-640 donors, DQA1 in 522, DPA1 in around 610, and DPB1 in approximately 450. To predict cytomegalovirus infection status, the study brought together high-throughput TCR immunosequencing, statistical association of individual TCRs with disease status, and machine learning. A later genetic analysis used genome-wide SNP genotypes for about 60% of the roughly 700 donors, treating that subset as a discovery cohort. Roughly 300 gigabases of sequencing data and around 80 million unique TCR sequences made up an early release that covered about 640 HLA-typed donors. A separate validation cohort of 100 to 150 different subjects was used in addition to the roughly 720-subject first cohort. An earlier analysis of several hundred of the donors applied high-throughput TCR beta sequencing to assess whether each TCR beta V gene segment acted as functional or pseudogenic. Both class I and class II loci were covered by HLA typing, at four-digit resolution. All discovery cohort repertoires had been generated using a single sequencing platform. On average, roughly 240,000 unique TCR beta nucleotide sequences were sequenced per donor among a few hundred genotyped donors of the cohort, with roughly 18% of those sequences being non-productive. A later analysis re-analyzed previously published TCR beta repertoires from approximately 670 donors and added high-resolution HLA genotyping to study TCR occurrence patterns. In the later analysis, no new phenotypic data were used to find candidate immune exposures; instead, reliance was placed on TCR beta sequences and their occurrence across donors. The study used immunosequencing to profile the T cell repertoires of approximately 630 subjects and linked those repertoires to cytomegalovirus serostatus. Because of strong linkage in the cohort, roughly five DR-DQ haplotypes were treated as single units for association and clustering. The study aimed to test whether cataloging public T cell receptors could reveal signatures of past pathogen exposure. Of the 398 genotyped donors, roughly 80% fell in the genetic ancestry cluster associated with self-reported Caucasian donors. Donor age, sex, ethnicity and CMV serostatus were compiled alongside the repertoire data. On the study overall, not on this receptor specifically: Across donors, most TCR sequences were observed very rarely, whereas some public TCRs were present in many individuals. Roughly uniform sequencing depth across donors was assumed in presence/absence analyses, although this assumption may not hold. Assigning TCR associations to individual alleles was difficult when HLA alleles, especially DR and DQ, strongly co-occurred. Only TCR beta chains were sequenced in this cohort, and the absence of alpha or paired-chain data limited detectable features. According to the authors, the approach could potentially be generalized to other disease states and immunological phenotypes. Broadly in line with IMGT annotations, most TCR beta V segments showed up in productive rearrangements about 87% or about 30% of the time in an earlier analysis of 450 to 600 of the donors. A group of highly shared sequence variants was considered likely to be a technical artifact of the sequencing pipeline. Specific HLA alleles were associated with some 15,000 TCR beta sequences at a false discovery rate of 0.05 in a later analysis. In a later genetic analysis, fewer N-insertions in productive TCRs were reported among donors in an Asian-associated ancestry cluster than the roughly 700-donor mean. A total of 150 to 200 TCR beta chains were listed by the study as associated with cytomegalovirus. In vitro tests confirmed that a few of the cytomegalovirus-associated TCR beta chains recognize cytomegalovirus antigens. Because counts were too low, some 17 rarely observed V segments, including chromosome 9 orphons, were left out of the earlier analysis of about 500 of the donors. In a later analysis, most CMV-associated TCR beta chains were found to appear HLA-restricted, with HLA associations seemingly driven largely by CMV exposure. In both the original and validation cohorts, the classifier was reported to diagnose cytomegalovirus status with high specificity and sensitivity. In a later analysis, HLA-associated TCR beta chains were found to be more clonally expanded and to have lower generation probabilities than equally common non-associated chains. A later analysis reported that several top co-occurrence clusters appeared linked to parvovirus B19, influenza, CMV and Epstein-Barr virus. Correlated functional status among segregating V segments might reflect linkage disequilibrium, but an unknown experimental factor could not be ruled out. For the cohort, immune exposure information was limited to CMV serostatus. In a later analysis, TCR association rates were found to vary across HLA loci, with the most associated TCRs seen for DRB1 alleles and the fewest for HLA-C alleles. Some IMGT-functional V segments, including TRBV6-2 and TRBV6-3, could not be told apart with the 87-base-pair reads, so those segments were excluded. A further reported finding was that TCR beta sequences accurately predicted the HLA-A and HLA-B alleles for most subjects in the first cohort. A later genetic analysis associated a missense DCLRE1C variant with V-gene and J-gene trimming of TCR beta chains, and an independent cohort replicated the association. Because HLA typing was missing for some donors at each locus, association tests included only the typed subset.

The cohort was made up of 666 healthy bone marrow donors. At the time of sampling, all cohort members were nominally healthy, though unrecorded immune exposures were likely present. The donor was CMV seropositive and was included in the group of 290 or so seropositive cohort members. Each donor provided a peripheral blood sample, and peripheral blood mononuclear cells were used for TCR beta sequencing. Genomic DNA extraction from the blood cell samples was performed with the Qiagen DNeasy Blood Extraction Kit. Concerning this clone itself: The specificity of this receptor is unknown. No quality values exist for individual bases; no much larger clone is one base distant.

The protocol used for the library was the immunoSEQ multiplex PCR assay. A mixture of 60 forward primers for TCR Vbeta segments and 13 reverse primers for TCR Jbeta segments was used in the multiplex PCR. A multiplex PCR assay on genomic DNA amplified the CDR3 region of rearranged TCR beta genes. The Illumina HiSeq System was used to sequence the amplified TCR beta libraries as 87-base-pair reads. The paper's data handling went like this. A later analysis counted approximately 84 million unique TCR beta chains across the approximately 700 repertoires, and around 9.9 million of these chains were shared by at least two donors. Raw reads were error-corrected and collapsed into unique sequences with a nearest-neighbor algorithm that merged closely related sequences to remove PCR and sequencing errors. To assign V, D and J gene segments, CDR3 sequences were aligned to IMGT reference sequences. For a sequence to be retained, at least a six-nucleotide match to both a V gene segment and a J gene segment was required. Rearrangements were classified as productive when the CDR3 lacked stop codons and remained in frame with V and J, and all other rearrangements were classified as non-productive. Following IMGT convention, CDR3 was defined as the stretch from the second conserved V-encoded cysteine up to the conserved J-encoded phenylalanine. The earlier analysis of about 610 of the donors excluded any sequence lacking an unambiguous match to a single V gene segment. An earlier analysis of a few hundred of the donors classified V segments as functional when productive rearrangements were above 56.7% and as segregating when the standard deviation between donors was above 5%. A statistical classification framework was built for diagnosing cytomegalovirus status from the catalog of TCR beta chain sequences. A later analysis assigned V and J genes by comparing TCR nucleotide sequences with IMGT/GENE-DB human TR gene sequences. Using the TCRdist pipeline, a later analysis assigned CDR3 sequences along with most-parsimonious VDJ recombination scenarios. In a later analysis, each TCR beta chain was defined by its CDR3 amino acid sequence together with its V-gene family, and reads without a unique V-gene family were excluded. As a way to deal with suspected cross-contamination and a sequencing artifact, a later analysis dropped nearly 600 nucleotide sequences that were highly shared and had low generation probability. In a later analysis, a clonal expansion index was calculated for each public chain from normalized within-repertoire ranks of inferred template counts. Generation probabilities in a later analysis came from a VDJ recombination model fitted to out-of-frame rearrangements, and those results were checked against IGoR. A later analysis scored TCR-TCR, TCR-HLA and TCR-CMV co-occurrence with hypergeometric tests, applying a repertoire-size bias correction to TCR pairs. A later analysis estimated false discovery rates by permuting HLA or CMV assignments 20 times. In a later analysis, co-occurring TCRs were grouped using DBSCAN, with TCRdist sequence similarity added in when clustering inside HLA-allele-positive subsets. For co-occurrence clustering, repertoires with fewer than 30,000 or more than 120,000 public chains were excluded, along with 4 to 6 repertoires with anomalous nucleotide sharing. What TCRdb holds here is the immuneACCESS table cut down to in-frame rearrangements. Part of the clones is not present; checked against another copy, under half of the missing clones reflect an unresolved V gene, and the others are unexplained. For V, J and clone size, that table is used; D and trimming come from the DNA. This sample has over 100,000 clones in its table, and roughly 82% of those were observed once. Of the sample, approximately 4.2% falls within the top ten clones.

V trim: 6 bases; J trim: 6 bases; unmatched bases: 6. Reading from cysteine to phenylalanine, the CDR3 counts 13 amino acids. The CDR3 DNA has 39 bases and is translated from base 1. Per the germline V gene, SGHTA is the CDR1 and FQGNSA is the CDR2. The sample was PBMCs. This receptor was taken from a male donor in good health and CMV-seropositive. In this chain, TRBV7-2 is recombined with TRBJ1-2; 8 central bases correspond to TRBD1. CDR3 region: CASSSQGVDGYTF. The DNA reads TGTGCCAGCAGTTCACAGGGGGTTGATGGCTACACCTTC.